The rows below give T cell receptor beta chains drawn from one sample of a study of monozygotic twins with inflammatory bowel disease. TCRdb re-called the 5' RACE reads; every CDR3 protein appears as one record, without DNA. The sample holds 350,000 to 400,000 distinct CDR3 sequences. The sequenced sample was blood. Receptors originate from a human donor with ulcerative colitis or Crohn's disease, or a healthy co-twin of an affected twin (not recorded which). CDR3s include the opening cysteine and the closing phenylalanine or tryptophan. The order of the fields is CDR3 protein, V gene, CDR3 length, J gene.

CDR3: CASSLTPSDNTEAFF
V: TRBV5-8
length: 15
J: TRBJ1-1

CDR3: CATSTGTGSTDTQYF
V: TRBV24-1
length: 15
J: TRBJ2-3

CDR3: CASSLIMGRTGSYEQYF
V: TRBV7-9
length: 17
J: TRBJ2-7

CDR3: CSALPQGAYEQYF
V: TRBV20-1
length: 13
J: TRBJ2-7

CDR3: CASSPLTSGVTGELFF
V: TRBV4-3
length: 16
J: TRBJ2-2

CDR3: CASSQMMGEQFF
V: TRBV4-3
length: 12
J: TRBJ2-1

CDR3: CASSQQGYPYNEQFF
V: TRBV4-3
length: 15
J: TRBJ2-1

CDR3: CSARRGAGELFF
V: TRBV20-1
length: 12
J: TRBJ2-2

CDR3: CASSQLPLPVADTQYF
V: TRBV4-3
length: 16
J: TRBJ2-3

CDR3: CASSQKRGSPLHF
V: TRBV27
length: 13
J: TRBJ1-6

CDR3: CASSSLTSGGKETQYF
V: TRBV19
length: 16
J: TRBJ2-5

CDR3: CASSLGNSIDEQYF
V: TRBV5-1
length: 14
J: TRBJ2-7

CDR3: CASSLAGTTNTGELFF
V: TRBV5-1
length: 16
J: TRBJ2-2

CDR3: CASSQDETLNIQYF
V: TRBV4-1
length: 14
J: TRBJ2-4

CDR3: CASSLSTVLTGELFF
V: TRBV27
length: 15
J: TRBJ2-2

CDR3: CASSQSRGSSRDEQYF
V: TRBV4-2
length: 16
J: TRBJ2-7

CDR3: CSAGLADNEQYF
V: TRBV20-1
length: 12
J: TRBJ2-7

CDR3: CSATRQLQETQYF
V: TRBV20-1
length: 13
J: TRBJ2-5

CDR3: CASSPSGQFSNQPQHF
V: TRBV18
length: 16
J: TRBJ1-5

CDR3: CASSLQRGGPGDTQYF
V: TRBV14
length: 16
J: TRBJ2-3

CDR3: CSARDPTAGETQYF
V: TRBV20-1
length: 14
J: TRBJ2-5

CDR3: CASSRGQGVIYEQYF
V: TRBV9
length: 15
J: TRBJ2-7

CDR3: CASSIWSKGRDEQFF
V: TRBV19
length: 15
J: TRBJ2-1

CDR3: CASSFYIYQPQHF
V: TRBV12-3/TRBV12-4
length: 13
J: TRBJ1-5

CDR3: CSARDPRLGQRNEQFF
V: TRBV20-1
length: 16
J: TRBJ2-1

CDR3: CASTKIPLYEQYF
V: TRBV12-3/TRBV12-4
length: 13
J: TRBJ2-7

CDR3: CSVEVVDMIPYGNTF
V: TRBV29-1
length: 15
J: TRBJ1-2

CDR3: CASSMSTESYEQYF
V: TRBV19
length: 14
J: TRBJ2-7

CDR3: CASSFDRVPVQVGELFF
V: TRBV7-2
length: 17
J: TRBJ2-2

CDR3: CASSLSVLSPEQFF
V: TRBV7-2
length: 14
J: TRBJ2-1

CDR3: CASSQEDRRMSTDTQYF
V: TRBV4-1
length: 17
J: TRBJ2-3

CDR3: CASSVAGGAGSSYNEQFF
V: TRBV9
length: 18
J: TRBJ2-1

CDR3: CASSLTLGNTGELFF
V: TRBV7-3
length: 15
J: TRBJ2-2

CDR3: CASRRDNSPLHF
V: TRBV2
length: 12
J: TRBJ1-6

CDR3: CASSQAAGPGTDTQYF
V: TRBV4-2
length: 16
J: TRBJ2-3

CDR3: CSAEPGYEQFF
V: TRBV20-1
length: 11
J: TRBJ2-1

CDR3: CASSQDPGLNQPQHF
V: TRBV4-2
length: 15
J: TRBJ1-5

CDR3: CASSYGTGGVSDGYTF
V: TRBV6-5
length: 16
J: TRBJ1-2

CDR3: CASSPSIMNTEAFF
V: TRBV18
length: 14
J: TRBJ1-1

CDR3: CASRITGELFF
V: TRBV6-6
length: 11
J: TRBJ2-2

CDR3: CVSSPQRTGGGETQYF
V: TRBV6-1
length: 16
J: TRBJ2-5

CDR3: CASSIGQAYEQYF
V: TRBV6-1
length: 13
J: TRBJ2-7

CDR3: CSAPADGQGGNEQFF
V: TRBV20-1
length: 15
J: TRBJ2-1

CDR3: CASSQVFASGGLHNEQFF
V: TRBV4-3
length: 18
J: TRBJ2-1

CDR3: CATYLSGANVLTF
V: TRBV7-9
length: 13
J: TRBJ2-6

CDR3: CASSLSLAGAYGEQYF
V: TRBV7-9
length: 16
J: TRBJ2-7